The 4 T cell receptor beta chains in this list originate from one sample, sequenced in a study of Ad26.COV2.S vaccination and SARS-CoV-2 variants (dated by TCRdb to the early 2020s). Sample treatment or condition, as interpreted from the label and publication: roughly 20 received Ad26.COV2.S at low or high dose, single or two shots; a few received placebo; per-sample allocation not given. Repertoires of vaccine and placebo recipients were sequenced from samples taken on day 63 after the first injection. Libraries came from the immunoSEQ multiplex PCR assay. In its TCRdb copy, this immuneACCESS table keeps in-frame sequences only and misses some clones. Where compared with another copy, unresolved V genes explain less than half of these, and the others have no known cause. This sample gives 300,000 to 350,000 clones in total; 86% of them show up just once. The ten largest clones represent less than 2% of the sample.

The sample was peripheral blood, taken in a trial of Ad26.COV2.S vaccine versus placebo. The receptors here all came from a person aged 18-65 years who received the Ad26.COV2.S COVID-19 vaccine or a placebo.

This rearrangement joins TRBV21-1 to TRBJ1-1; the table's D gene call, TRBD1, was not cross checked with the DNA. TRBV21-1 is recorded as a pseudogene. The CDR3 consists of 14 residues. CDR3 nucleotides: TGTGCCAGCAGCAAAGGGGACAGGTACCCTGAAGCTTTCTTT. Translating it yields CASSKGDRYPEAFF.

CDR3: CASSFDRVSYEQYF. The CDR3 nucleotides read TGTGCCAGCAGTTTCGACAGGGTTTCCTACGAGCAGTACTTC. V usage is TRBV27 and J usage is TRBJ2-7, with TRBD1 matching over 7 bases. The CDR3 covers 14 residues. Germline CDR1 reads MNHEY; CDR2 reads SMNVEV (reference sequence). V lost 3 bases and J lost 1; bases outside the gene matches: 3.

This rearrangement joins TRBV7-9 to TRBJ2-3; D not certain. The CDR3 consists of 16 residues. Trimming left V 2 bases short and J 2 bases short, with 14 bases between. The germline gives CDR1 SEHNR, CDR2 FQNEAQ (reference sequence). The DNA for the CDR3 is TGTGCCAGCAGCTTATCCCTTGGCAGCTACACAGATACGCAGTATTTT. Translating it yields CASSLSLGSYTDTQYF. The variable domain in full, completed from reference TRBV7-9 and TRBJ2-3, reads DTGVSQNPRHKITKRGQNVTFRCDPISEHNRLYWYRQTLGQGPEFLTYFQNEAQLEKSRLLSDRFSAERPKGSFSTLEIQRTEQGDSAMYLCASSLSLGSYTDTQYFGPGTRLTVL.

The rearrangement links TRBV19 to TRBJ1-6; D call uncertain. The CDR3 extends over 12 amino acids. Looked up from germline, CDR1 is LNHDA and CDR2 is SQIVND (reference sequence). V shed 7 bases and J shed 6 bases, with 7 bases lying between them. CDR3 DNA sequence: TGTGCCAGTAAGACGGCTAATTCACCCCTCCACTTT. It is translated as CASKTANSPLHF.